This T cell receptor beta chain emerged from a study of T cell responses to AZD1222 COVID-19 vaccine. Germline-derived CDR1 and CDR2 are MNHEY and SMNVEV (reference sequence). Trimming left V 3 bases short and J 5 bases short, with 11 bases between. This CDR3 has 15 amino acids. Assay: immunoSEQ multiplex PCR; the TCRdb copy retains only in-frame clones and omits some. Of roughly 100,000 clones detected, approximately 91% appear once; the ten largest clones hold roughly a sixth. The sample was peripheral blood, taken on day 0 of AZD1222 vaccination. The receptor comes from an adult in good health. The chain links TRBV27 to TRBJ1-6; D may be TRBD1 (6 bases). CDR3 sequence reads: CASSFTGRDNSPLHF. The CDR3 DNA follows: TGTGCCAGCAGTTTTACAGGGAGAGATAATTCACCCCTCCACTTT.